This record covers a single T cell receptor beta chain. This specimen comes from a study of blood T cell repertoires in COVID-19. On the study more broadly: The origin of the acute and convalescent COVID-19 samples was the United States, Italy and Spain.

Under the authors' procedure: How many nucleated cells were present was estimated from reference gene primer amplification. The data were produced by immunoSEQ multiplex PCR, yet TCRdb's version contains in-frame clones alone and is incomplete. That table gives V, J and clone size, and the DNA gave D and trimming. The top ten hold about 2% of the sample, which has roughly 160,000 clones, about nine tenths seen once. The TCR originated in a man aged 18 to 30 with acute or convalescent COVID-19. Sequencing input: peripheral blood.

In DNA form, the CDR3 reads TGTGCCAGCAGTGCGGGGGGGACAGATACGCAGTATTTT. Its protein is CASSAGGTDTQYF. This chain connects TRBV2 to TRBJ2-3, with 8 bases matching TRBD2. Germline values: CDR1 SNHLY, CDR2 FYNNEI. V shed 4 bases and J 3 bases; nucleotides not matched to a gene: 0. The length of the CDR3 is 13 residues.